This TCR beta chain stems from a study of blood T cell repertoires in COVID-19. Study at large: Donors in the United States, Italy and Spain gave samples during acute or convalescent COVID-19. The analysed material was cDNA or gDNA that came from T cells, B-cell-depleted T cells, or PBMCs.

The germline V and J ends were trimmed by 6 bases and 3 bases, with 16 bases remaining between them. Germline V CDR1 and CDR2: SQVTM, ANQGSEA. The CDR3 spans 14 residues. Original handling: From reference gene primer amplification, estimates of nucleated cell counts were derived. The table came from immunoSEQ multiplex PCR; TCRdb's copy has only in-frame clones and leaves some out. V, J and clone size were drawn from that table, and D and trimming were deduced from the DNA. The sample includes fewer than 110,000 clones, about 92% of them seen just once. The sequenced material came from peripheral blood. The chain carries TRBV29-1 and TRBJ2-3, with D perhaps matching TRBD2 (6 bases). The source is a woman older than 75 in a cohort sampled during active COVID-19. The DNA for the CDR3 is TGCAGCGTGTTCCGGGACTGGGGGACAGATACGCAGTATTTT. It encodes CSVFRDWGTDTQYF.